These T cell receptor beta chains were read from a single sample in a study of T cell repertoires in cytomegalovirus infection. TCRdb ran MiXCR on the reads and lists one entry per CDR3 protein. The table records nearly 550,000 distinct CDR3 sequences, 16% of them present only once. What was sequenced was CD8+ T cells from PBMCs. Receptor source: a human donor in good health (CMV status not recorded). Some clones in this sample may be carry-over from other donors' samples. Both conserved end residues are part of each CDR3. The D gene is left open where the match is weak. Only some rows state a clone size, as once, few, many or a class for expanded clones.

TGCAGCGTTGAAGGTCTGGTTGGCACCGGGGAGCTGTTTTTT	CSVEGLVGTGELFF	.	few	TRBJ2-2	TRBV29-1
TGCAGTGCTAGAGATCATGAGGGGACAGGTGGTGAAAAACTGTTTTTT	CSARDHEGTGGEKLFF	TRBD1	.	TRBJ1-4	TRBV20-1
TGTGCCAGCAGCCCCCGGTTGACAGGGGGTACCTATGGCTACACCTTC	CASSPRLTGGTYGYTF	TRBD1	many	TRBJ1-2	TRBV7-8
TGTGCCAGCAGGACAGGGGGTCAGTCCCAGCATTTT	CASRTGGQSQHF	TRBD1	.	TRBJ1-5	TRBV27
TGTGCCAGCAGTTTATCGAGAGGGTTGGACGAGCAGTACTTC	CASSLSRGLDEQYF	.	few	TRBJ2-7	TRBV27
TGCAGTGCTAGAGTTTCCCTCGGGGAGGGTGGCAATGGCTACACCTTC	CSARVSLGEGGNGYTF	.	.	TRBJ1-2	TRBV20-1
TGTGCCAGCAGCTTTGGTACAGGGGAGACTGAAGCTTTCTTT	CASSFGTGETEAFF	TRBD1	many	TRBJ1-1	TRBV7-9
TGTGCCAGCAGTCCCGGACTGGCGAACACTGAAGCTTTCTTT	CASSPGLANTEAFF	.	many	TRBJ1-1	TRBV27
TGCAGTGCTAGACGACAGCAGGGAGAGACCCAGTACTTC	CSARRQQGETQYF	.	.	TRBJ2-5	TRBV20-1
TGTGCCAGCAGTCCCACGCTAGCCTCCTACGAGCAGTACTTC	CASSPTLASYEQYF	.	.	TRBJ2-7	TRBV27
TGTGCCAGTAGTACCCACTGGTATAGGCTGGCGACTGAAGCTTTCTTT	CASSTHWYRLATEAFF	.	.	TRBJ1-1	TRBV19
TGTGCCAGCAGTTCCTCGACAGGGAGCTATGGCTACACCTTC	CASSSSTGSYGYTF	TRBD1	.	TRBJ1-2	TRBV27
TGTGCCACTGGGGGCTTAACAGGGAACGACTATGGCTACACCTTC	CATGGLTGNDYGYTF	.	few	TRBJ1-2	TRBV12-3/TRBV12-4
TGTGCCAGCAGTGTAAGACAGGGGGGCATCACTGAAGCTTTCTTT	CASSVRQGGITEAFF	TRBD1	many	TRBJ1-1	TRBV2
TGTGCCGGGCAGGGACAGGGAGACGAGCAGTACTTC	CAGQGQGDEQYF	TRBD1	many	TRBJ2-7	TRBV2
TGTGCCAGCAGTCCGCCGGAGGGAGGCTACACCTTC	CASSPPEGGYTF	.	many	TRBJ1-2	TRBV7-9
TGTGCCAGCAGTCCCCCTGGGTATAGCACAGATACGCAGTATTTT	CASSPPGYSTDTQYF	.	many	TRBJ2-3	TRBV11-2
TGTGCCAGCAGTTACCTAGCGGGATATGAGCAGTACTTC	CASSYLAGYEQYF	TRBD2	many	TRBJ2-7	TRBV6-2/TRBV6-3
TGTGCCACCAGTGAGGGTTTCAATGAGCAGTTCTTC	CATSEGFNEQFF	.	few	TRBJ2-1	TRBV24-1
TGTGCCAGCAGTTTCGTCGGGGGCAATGAGCAGTTATTC	CASSFVGGNEQLF	.	.	TRBJ2-1	TRBV28
TGTGCCATCCCCGGGACTAGCGGGTACCAAGAGACCCAGTACTTC	CAIPGTSGYQETQYF	TRBD2	many	TRBJ2-5	TRBV6-1
TGTGCCAGCAGTTTTTCGATAGGGGTTGATTCACCCCTCCACTTT	CASSFSIGVDSPLHF	.	few	TRBJ1-6	TRBV28
TGCGCCAGCAGCCCGGGCCATAACACTGAAGCTTTCTTT	CASSPGHNTEAFF	.	many	TRBJ1-1	TRBV4-1
TGTGCCAGCAGACATACAACAGATACGCAGTATTTT	CASRHTTDTQYF	.	few	TRBJ2-3	TRBV27
TGCGCCAGCAGCCAAGTCCCGGGACAGGGGAGCTCCTACGAGCAGTACTTC	CASSQVPGQGSSYEQYF	TRBD1	many	TRBJ2-7	TRBV4-1
TGTGCCAGCTCACCCACGGACAGGGCTAGCAATCAGCCCCAGCATTTT	CASSPTDRASNQPQHF	TRBD1	.	TRBJ1-5	TRBV18
TGTGCCAGCAGCCCAACAGGGGGCGATGGAGATACGCAGTATTTT	CASSPTGGDGDTQYF	TRBD1	many	TRBJ2-3	TRBV7-9
TGTGCCAGCATCTTGACAGGGGAAGATGAGCAGTTCTTC	CASILTGEDEQFF	TRBD1	many	TRBJ2-1	TRBV6-5
TGTGCCACCAGCAGGAGGAGAGGGGCGAACACTGAAGCTTTCTTT	CATSRRRGANTEAFF	.	.	TRBJ1-1	TRBV15
TGTGCCAGCAGCTTAACGGTGGGGGGCAATGAGCAGTTCTTC	CASSLTVGGNEQFF	.	many	TRBJ2-1	TRBV7-3
TGTGCCAGCAGCCGACAGGGGGTTGAGTACGAGCAGTACTTC	CASSRQGVEYEQYF	TRBD1	many	TRBJ2-7	TRBV28
TGTGCCAGCAGCTTAGCTGGGGTGGGGCACTACAATGAGCAGTTCTTC	CASSLAGVGHYNEQFF	.	.	TRBJ2-1	TRBV13
TGTGCCAGCAGCCAAGTTGAGGCGGGAGAGGACAATGAGCAGTACTTC	CASSQVEAGEDNEQYF	TRBD2	.	TRBJ2-7	TRBV4-2
TGCGCCAGCAGCCACTCATGGGTTAGCGGGGGCCGCACAGATACGCAGTATTTT	CASSHSWVSGGRTDTQYF	TRBD2	few	TRBJ2-3	TRBV4-1
TGTGCCAGCAGTTCCATCCGGGACGCTGCTTTCTTT	CASSSIRDAAFF	.	.	TRBJ1-1	TRBV28
TGTGCCAGCAGGTCCGACAGGAACTCTGGAAACACCATATATTTT	CASRSDRNSGNTIYF	.	many	TRBJ1-3	TRBV12-3/TRBV12-4
TGTGCCAGCAGCCAGCCGATCCGGGACAGGGCGAACACCGGGGAGCTGTTTTTT	CASSQPIRDRANTGELFF	TRBD1	.	TRBJ2-2	TRBV14
TGTGCCAGCAAACTCCGCGGGACTCAAGAGACCCAGTACTTC	CASKLRGTQETQYF	.	few	TRBJ2-5	TRBV6-2/TRBV6-3
TGCAGTGCTAGAGATCGACTAGCGGATAAAGAGACCCAGTACTTC	CSARDRLADKETQYF	TRBD2	.	TRBJ2-5	TRBV20-1
TGTGCCAGCAGCCCTCTTGACGAGTGGGAGCAGTACTTC	CASSPLDEWEQYF	.	many	TRBJ2-7	TRBV7-2
TGTGCCAGCACCCAGGACAGGTTCGGGGTCCGTGGGGATCAGCCCCAGCATTTT	CASTQDRFGVRGDQPQHF	TRBD1	.	TRBJ1-5	TRBV28
TGTGCCAGCAGCTCGACAGCGGCCACCACTGAAGCTTTCTTT	CASSSTAATTEAFF	.	many	TRBJ1-1	TRBV27
TGTGCCAGCAGCTCAGGGGTGACACCTAGTACCCACGAGCAGTACTTC	CASSSGVTPSTHEQYF	.	many	TRBJ2-7	TRBV7-9
TGTGCCATCAGGGGAAAAGGGGCCCAAGAGACCCAGTACTTC	CAIRGKGAQETQYF	.	few	TRBJ2-5	TRBV10-3
TGTGCCAGCAGCGTAGTAGGATCGAGCATGAACACTGAAGCTTTCTTT	CASSVVGSSMNTEAFF	.	few	TRBJ1-1	TRBV9
TGTGCCAGCACCCGGACATTCTATGGCTACACCTTC	CASTRTFYGYTF	.	many	TRBJ1-2	TRBV12-3/TRBV12-4
TGTGCCAGCAGCGACATTGGACCATTAAGGGGGCCCCAGCATTTT	CASSDIGPLRGPQHF	.	.	TRBJ1-5	TRBV6-2/TRBV6-3
TGTGCCAGCAGCTCACTAGCGGGGGCCTCAGATGGCTACAATGAGCAGTTCTTC	CASSSLAGASDGYNEQFF	TRBD2	many	TRBJ2-1	TRBV7-6
TGTGCCAGCAGTTCCTCGACCGGTTCCTACGAGCAGTACTTC	CASSSSTGSYEQYF	.	.	TRBJ2-7	TRBV27
TGTGCCAGCAGTGACGGACTAGCGGGGGGGCGAAGTAGCGGGGAGCTGTTTTTT	CASSDGLAGGRSSGELFF	TRBD2	few	TRBJ2-2	TRBV6-1
TGTGCCAGCAAAAGGGATTCGTCCTACGAGCAGTACTTC	CASKRDSSYEQYF	.	many	TRBJ2-7	TRBV7-9
TGTGCCAGCAGCTTAGGCCGCCCCTATGGCTACACCTTC	CASSLGRPYGYTF	.	many	TRBJ1-2	TRBV7-2
TGTGCCAGCAGCCCCCGGGAATTACAAGAGACCCAGTACTTC	CASSPRELQETQYF	.	few	TRBJ2-5	TRBV7-9
TGTGCCAGCAGCCCAGGGGTGAATCACTACACCTTC	CASSPGVNHYTF	.	many	TRBJ1-2	TRBV7-2
TGTGCCACCAGCACCGGACTAGCGATTTACGAGCAGTACTTC	CATSTGLAIYEQYF	TRBD2	few	TRBJ2-7	TRBV15
TGTGCCAGCAGCTTTACTAGCGGGAGCACGGAAGAGACCCAGTACTTC	CASSFTSGSTEETQYF	TRBD2	.	TRBJ2-5	TRBV7-8
TGTGCCAGCAGCTTATCTACAGGGTGGGAGACCCAGTACTTC	CASSLSTGWETQYF	.	many	TRBJ2-5	TRBV7-9
TGTGCCACCAGCTTCGGGACAGGGGGGCCGTATGGCTACACCTTC	CATSFGTGGPYGYTF	TRBD1	.	TRBJ1-2	TRBV15